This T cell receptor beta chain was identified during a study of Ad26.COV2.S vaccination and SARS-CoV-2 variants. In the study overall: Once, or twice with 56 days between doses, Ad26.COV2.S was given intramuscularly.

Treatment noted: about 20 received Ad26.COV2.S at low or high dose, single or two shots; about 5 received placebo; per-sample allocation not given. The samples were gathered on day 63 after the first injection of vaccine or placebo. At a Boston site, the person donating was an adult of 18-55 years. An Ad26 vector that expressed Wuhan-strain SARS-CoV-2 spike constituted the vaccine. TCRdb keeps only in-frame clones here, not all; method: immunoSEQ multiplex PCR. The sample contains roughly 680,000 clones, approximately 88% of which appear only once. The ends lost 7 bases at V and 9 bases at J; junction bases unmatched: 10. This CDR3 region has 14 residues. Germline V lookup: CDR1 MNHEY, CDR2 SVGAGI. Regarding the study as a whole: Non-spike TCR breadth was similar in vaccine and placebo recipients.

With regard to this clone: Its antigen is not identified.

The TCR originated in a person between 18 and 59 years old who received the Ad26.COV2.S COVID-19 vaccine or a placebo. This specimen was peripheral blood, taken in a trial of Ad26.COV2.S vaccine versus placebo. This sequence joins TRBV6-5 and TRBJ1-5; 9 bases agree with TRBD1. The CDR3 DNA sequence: TGTGCCAGCAACAGGGGGACAGGGCACCGGCCCCAGCATTTT. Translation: CASNRGTGHRPQHF.